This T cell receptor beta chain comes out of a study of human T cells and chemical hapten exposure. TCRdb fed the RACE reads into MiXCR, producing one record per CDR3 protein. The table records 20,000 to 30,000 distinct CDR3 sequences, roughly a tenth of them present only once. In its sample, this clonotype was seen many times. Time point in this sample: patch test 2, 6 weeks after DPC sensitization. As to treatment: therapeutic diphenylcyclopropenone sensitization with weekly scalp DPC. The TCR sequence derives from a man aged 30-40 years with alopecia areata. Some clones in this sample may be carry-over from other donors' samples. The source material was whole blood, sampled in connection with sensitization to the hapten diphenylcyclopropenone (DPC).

The CDR3 DNA reads as TGCAGCGTTGAAGACCCATTTCTTTCGTACCAAGAGACCCAGTACTTC. As protein: CSVEDPFLSYQETQYF. The J gene is TRBJ2-5, the V gene TRBV29-1; D unresolved. Germline CDR1 and CDR2: SQVTM and ANQGSEA. Trimming stripped 0 bases from V and 0 bases from J, with 14 bases between. This CDR3 is 16 amino acids long.